These T cell receptor beta chains were read from a single sample in a study of cytomegalovirus exposure and HLA in healthy donors. Method: immunoSEQ multiplex PCR; TCRdb's copy keeps in-frame clones and lacks some. The data show roughly 230,000 clones, around 90% seen once. Sequencing was performed on PBMCs. Source of these receptors: a girl between 2 and 10 years old in good health and CMV-seronegative. CDR3s include the opening cysteine and the closing phenylalanine or tryptophan. Clone size is stated in some rows and not others, as once, few, many or a class when expanded.

v_call,j_call,clone_size,cdr3_aa
TRBV7-9,TRBJ2-1,-,CASSPRLAGLNYNEQFF
TRBV5-1,TRBJ2-7,few,CASSAGDRAYEQYF
TRBV9,TRBJ1-4,-,CASSVDAGLLATNEKLFF
TRBV10-2,TRBJ2-5,-,CASRRGLAGEGETQYF
TRBV27,TRBJ1-2,few,CASSPDRLGGYTF
TRBV29-1,TRBJ2-2,-,CSVELGQGTGELFF
TRBV14,TRBJ2-1,-,CASSRVAGTSYNEQFF
TRBV5-1,TRBJ1-2,-,CASSPGRAANYGYTF
TRBV2,TRBJ1-2,-,CASSKGSKRGGYTF
TRBV4-1,TRBJ2-1,-,CASSQGTSGSGQFF
TRBV9,TRBJ1-3,-,CASSVAETLAGNTIYF
TRBV30,TRBJ2-2,-,CAWSVRTGGNTGELFF
TRBV7-9,TRBJ1-1,-,CASRPGTGETEAFF
TRBV28,TRBJ2-1,-,CASRYGGGTLAEQFF
TRBV5-1,TRBJ1-6,once,CASSLVTAENSPLHF
TRBV29-1,TRBJ1-1,-,CSVASSSGEAFF
TRBV2,TRBJ2-1,-,CASSEVAYNEQFF
TRBV9,TRBJ1-3,once,CASSVDLSSGNTIYF
TRBV28,TRBJ1-2,few,CASSLQGTGYGYTF
TRBV20-1,TRBJ2-7,once,CSADSQNEQYF
TRBV7-9,TRBJ1-2,few,CASSLGLTGGDGYTF
TRBV5-5,TRBJ2-7,-,CASSKTGTSGSGEYEQYF
TRBV5-1,TRBJ2-7,-,CASSYGQGLSYEQYF
TRBV19,TRBJ2-7,few,CASSIGIQGWYEQYF
TRBV5-1,TRBJ2-1,-,CASSAYRDSSYNEQFF
TRBV6-5,TRBJ2-7,-,CASSYSKPDNSYEQYF
TRBV15,-,-,CATSRDVSGQAAYEQYF
TRBV30,TRBJ1-6,-,CAWSVTGDNSPLHF
TRBV6-5,TRBJ2-7,-,CASSYSRSGRDYEQYF
TRBV7-6,TRBJ2-7,-,CASSLGASYEQYF
TRBV12-5,TRBJ1-1,-,CASGLGQGARDTEAFF
TRBV6-5,TRBJ1-1,-,CASSLTPRSDTEAFF
TRBV7-2,TRBJ2-2,-,CASSLAQRSTGELFF